The present T cell receptor (beta chain) was sequenced within a study of patients and donors after allogeneic stem cell transplantation. V lost 5 bases and J 9 bases, leaving 10 bases between the germline ends. CDR1 is LGHDT and CDR2 is YNNKEL in the germline V gene (reference sequence). This CDR3 region has 11 residues. One entry per CDR3 protein results from TCRdb running MiXCR on the RT-PCR reads. The sample lists fewer than 75,000 distinct CDR3 sequences; about 30% were seen once. What was sequenced was blood, either unsorted or a sorted T cell fraction (not recorded which). The J gene is TRBJ1-2, the V gene TRBV3-1, with D unclear. The clonotype comes from a human donor who was either an allogeneic HSCT recipient or a stem cell or donor lymphocyte infusion donor (not recorded which). It is not recorded whose cells these are; they may come from a transplant donor. CDR3: CASSVIGSYTF. The CDR3 nucleotides read TGTGCCAGCAGCGTCATCGGGAGCTACACCTTC.